A selection of T cell receptor beta chains follows, all from one sample in a study of monozygotic twins with cystic fibrosis. TCRdb's copy holds only in-frame clones and misses some; the assay was immunoSEQ multiplex PCR. The data contain approximately 7,500 clones, 94% of them singletons. The material sequenced was blood. These receptors were collected from a boy between 2 and 15 years old with cystic fibrosis. CDR3s include the opening cysteine and the closing phenylalanine or tryptophan. The D gene is left open where the match is weak. Not all rows give a size; the values are once, few, many and, for expanded clones, a class.

D gene,V gene,J gene,clone size,CDR3 DNA,CDR3 protein
.,TRBV5-1,TRBJ2-3,once,TGCGCCAGCAGCACTCGACCGGGGGCTATTAACACAGATACGCAGTATTTT,CASSTRPGAINTDTQYF
.,TRBV5-1,TRBJ1-6,few,TGCGCCAGCAGCTTGGAGGCATCTAATTCACCCCTCCACTTT,CASSLEASNSPLHF
.,TRBV5-4,TRBJ2-1,.,TGTGCCAGCAGCTTGGACATCGGCCTCATCATGAACAATGAGCAGTTCTTC,CASSLDIGLIMNNEQFF
.,TRBV18,TRBJ2-7,.,TGTGCCAGCTCAAGGGCAGTGGAACTAATAGAGCAGTACTTC,CASSRAVELIEQYF
.,TRBV7-9,TRBJ2-3,.,TGTGCCAGCAGCTTAGCGTCTCCAGATACGCAGTATTTT,CASSLASPDTQYF
TRBD2,TRBV5-5,TRBJ2-5,.,TGTGCCAGCAGCTTGGCCGGCGGACTAGCGGTGGAGACCCAGTACTTC,CASSLAGGLAVETQYF
.,TRBV11-3,TRBJ2-2,.,TGTGCCAGCGGTACTAGCTCCTTCACCGGGGAGCTGTTTTTT,CASGTSSFTGELFF
.,TRBV5-1,TRBJ1-4,.,TGCGCCAGCAGACCCGGACGGTATGCAACTAATGAAAAACTGTTTTTT,CASRPGRYATNEKLFF
.,TRBV9,TRBJ1-3,.,TGTGCCAGCAGCGCCGCCGGGGCAACAGCAACCCTTGGAAACACCATATATTTT,CASSAAGATATLGNTIYF
TRBD1,TRBV5-1,TRBJ2-3,.,TGCGCCAGCAGCTCCGGGACAGGGAGCACAGATACGCAGTATTTT,CASSSGTGSTDTQYF
.,TRBV4-1,TRBJ2-7,.,TGCGCCAGCAGCCTAGAGCAGACCACCTACGAGCAGTACTTC,CASSLEQTTYEQYF
.,TRBV29-1,TRBJ2-3,.,TGCAGCGCCGAGGTGTTAGCGGAGCCCACAGATACGCAGTATTTT,CSAEVLAEPTDTQYF
TRBD1,TRBV6-5,TRBJ1-4,few,TGTGCCAGCGCCTTTGGTACAGGGGGCGAAAAACTGTTTTTT,CASAFGTGGEKLFF
TRBD1,TRBV11-2,TRBJ1-6,.,TGTGCCAGCAGCATTAGGGTAGGACAGGGGACTTCACCCCTCCACTTT,CASSIRVGQGTSPLHF
.,TRBV5-5,TRBJ2-7,.,TGTGCCAGCAGCTTGGATCCGGGGAACTACGAGCAGTACTTC,CASSLDPGNYEQYF
.,TRBV5-1,TRBJ2-5,.,TGCGCCAGCAGCGCCGAAGAGACCCAGTACTTC,CASSAEETQYF
TRBD1,TRBV5-8,TRBJ2-5,.,TGTGCCAGCAGCTTGCGGACAGGGGAGACCCAGTACTTC,CASSLRTGETQYF
TRBD2,TRBV7-2,TRBJ2-3,.,TGTGCCAGCAGCTTAGCCCCCCTTAGCGGGGGGGCCGAAGATACGCAGTATTTT,CASSLAPLSGGAEDTQYF
.,TRBV27,TRBJ2-2,.,TGTGCCAGCAGTTTTCTCGGGGGCGCCGGGGAGCTGTTTTTT,CASSFLGGAGELFF
.,TRBV25-1,TRBJ1-1,.,TGTGCCAGCAGTGAATATAGCCAGGTTGAAGCTTTCTTT,CASSEYSQVEAFF
.,TRBV4-2,TRBJ1-4,.,TGTGCCAGCAGCCAAGGACAGCTACCTGAAAAACTGTTTTTT,CASSQGQLPEKLFF
TRBD2,TRBV9,TRBJ2-3,.,TGTGCCAGCAGCGTAGCTAGCGGGGGGCCAGATACGCAGTATTTT,CASSVASGGPDTQYF
TRBD2,TRBV9,TRBJ2-5,.,TGTGCCAGCAGCCCCCGCCGAGCGGGGGGGAAAGAGACCCAGTACTTC,CASSPRRAGGKETQYF
.,TRBV10-3,TRBJ2-1,.,TGTGCCATCAGTCCAACGAGAGACAATGAGCAGTTCTTC,CAISPTRDNEQFF
.,TRBV29-1,TRBJ1-2,.,TGCAGCGCCACAGGGAATTCAGTCTATGGCTACACCTTC,CSATGNSVYGYTF
.,TRBV7-2,TRBJ2-3,.,TGTGCCAGCAGCTTCCGGGTCCCCCCTAGCACAGATACGCAGTATTTT,CASSFRVPPSTDTQYF
TRBD2,TRBV15,TRBJ2-5,.,TGTGCCACCAGCGGGCTAGCGGGGGGGCTTGAGACCCAGTACTTC,CATSGLAGGLETQYF
.,TRBV6-6,TRBJ2-4,.,TGTGCCAGCAGTTACGCGGACCTTAAAAACATTCAGTACTTC,CASSYADLKNIQYF
TRBD1,TRBV5-1,TRBJ1-2,.,TGCGCCAGCAGCTTGGAAGGGGGCGCAGGCTATGGCTACACCTTC,CASSLEGGAGYGYTF
.,TRBV4-1,TRBJ2-5,.,TGCGCCAGCAGCCAAGATGGAGTTGCAGCCGAGACCCAGTACTTC,CASSQDGVAAETQYF
.,TRBV5-4,TRBJ1-1,.,TGTGCCAGCAGCTCATTTGTGGAGCTGATGAACACTGAAGCTTTCTTT,CASSSFVELMNTEAFF
.,TRBV5-1,TRBJ1-1,.,TGCGCCAGCAGCTTGTCGGCCGGGAATGCTGAAGCTTTCTTT,CASSLSAGNAEAFF